What follows are 7 T cell receptor beta chains derived from one specimen sequenced in a study of early T cells in non-severe SARS-CoV-2 infection. Via MiXCR, TCRdb re-called the 5' RACE reads, giving one row per CDR3 protein. Of more than 60,000 distinct CDR3 sequences in the sample, less than 5.5% were seen once. The specimen was whole blood. These receptors were taken from an adult who was a healthcare worker with PCR-confirmed SARS-CoV-2 infection or an uninfected control (not recorded which).

This clonotype is medium-sized by share. CDR3 loop: CSAIRDRESYGYTF. CDR3 nucleotide sequence: TGCAGTGCTATACGGGACAGGGAGAGCTATGGCTACACCTTC. The chain recombines TRBV20-1 with TRBJ1-2; TRBD1 matches at 9 bases. V shed 4 bases and J 4 bases; nucleotides not matched to a gene: 7. CDR1 and CDR2 from the germline V gene are DFQATT and SNEGSKA (reference sequence). The CDR3 is made up of 14 amino acids.

This clonotype turned up a few times. The chain combines TRBV7-2 with TRBJ1-6; D possibly corresponds to TRBD1 (6 bases). Per the germline V gene, CDR1 is SGHTA and CDR2 is FQGNSA. Trimming removed 5 bases from V and 8 bases from J, with 10 bases in between. The CDR3 spans 13 residues. Written as DNA, the CDR3 is TGTGCCAGCAGCCCGGACAGTTATTCACCCCTCCACTTT. Its protein product is CASSPDSYSPLHF.

This clonotype came up a few times. The chain recombines TRBV28 with TRBJ1-5; no reliable D call. In germline, CDR1 is MDHEN, CDR2 SYDVKM. The CDR3 loop spans 15 amino acids. V lost 6 bases, J lost 3 bases, and 15 bases lay in between. CDR3 sequence reads: CASRPHGGINQPQHF. The CDR3 DNA reads TGTGCCAGCAGACCCCACGGAGGGATCAATCAGCCCCAGCATTTT.

This clonotype was observed at least ten times. The DNA is omitted, as the CDR3 cannot be located on it reliably, and the CDR3 follows TCRdb's listing. The V gene is TRBV5-1, the J gene TRBJ2-5. CDR1 and CDR2 from the germline V gene are SGHRS and YFSETQ. The CDR3 spans 15 residues, counting both ends. CDR3 residues: CASSTSVGVMETQYF.

This clonotype appeared many times. The chain employs TRBV12-3 or TRBV12-4 and TRBJ2-2; TRBD2 matches 13 bases. Trimming removed 5 bases from V and 4 bases from J; junction bases left unmatched: 4. The CDR3 has 16 residues. The CDR3, as DNA: TGTGCCAGCAGTCGACGACTAGCGGGAGGCACCGGGGAGCTGTTTTTT. This encodes CASSRRLAGGTGELFF.

This clonotype was detected a few times. Just one base apart from a much larger clone, this may be a read error. V and J are TRBV15 and TRBJ2-7; maybe TRBD1 (6 bases). Germline CDR1 reads LNHNV; CDR2 reads YYDKDF (reference sequence). This CDR3 spans 14 amino acids. DNA for the CDR3: TGTACCACCAGCACGAAGGGACATTCCTACGAGCAGTACTTC. As protein: CTTSTKGHSYEQYF.

This clonotype has a count of ten or more. The chain uses TRBV3-1 and TRBJ2-7; D uncertain. The ends were cut back, 3 bases at V and 3 bases at J, with 6 bases in the middle. Germline V gives CDR1 LGHDT, CDR2 YNNKEL (reference sequence). The CDR3 loop spans 12 amino acids. CDR3 protein: CASSQAGYEQYF. The CDR3 DNA reads as TGTGCCAGCAGCCAGGCCGGCTACGAGCAGTACTTC.